Presented here are 26 T cell receptor beta chains from one specimen sequenced in a study of regulatory T cells in long-lasting Graves disease. Assembly of TCR beta libraries relied on iRepertoire HTBI primers together with Arm-PCR of CDR3 regions. A single record per CDR3 protein comes from TCRdb applying MiXCR to the multiplex PCR reads. The sample holds hundreds of thousands of distinct CDR3 sequences, approximately 16% seen once. The sample's time point: newly diagnosed GD, antithyroid drugs for less than 3 months. Following extraction of RNA from PBMCs, that RNA was used to make the TCR library. The same data also went into a second study, on T cells in Graves' hyperthyroidism and ophthalmopathy.

The source was peripheral blood mononuclear cells (PBMCs), collected at new diagnosis, from a patient treated with antithyroid drugs. These receptors all come from a man aged 40-55 years with Graves disease.

This chain links TRBV10-3 with TRBJ1-1; D remains ambiguous. The V and J ends lost 2 bases and 3 bases respectively, with 7 bases between them. The CDR3 totals 13 residues. Germline loops: CDR1 ENHRY, CDR2 SYGVKD. DNA for the CDR3: TGTGCCATCAGTGAGAGGTGGGACACTGAAGCTTTCTTT. As protein: CAISERWDTEAFF.

This clonotype was observed many times. This chain joins TRBV7-9 and TRBJ2-3, with a possible D match to TRBD2 (6 bases). Per germline, CDR1 SEHNR and CDR2 FQNEAQ (reference sequence). CDR3 length: 16 residues. V was clipped by 4 bases and J by 2 bases, with 16 bases between them. The CDR3 is CASSSSGLKTTDTQYF. The CDR3 bases are TGTGCCAGCAGCTCTTCGGGACTCAAAACCACAGATACGCAGTATTTT.

This clonotype was observed many times. The genes are TRBV12-3 or TRBV12-4 and TRBJ2-6; D is possibly TRBD1 (6 bases). The CDR3 loop spans 19 amino acids. V was cut by 6 bases and J by 0 bases, with 21 bases left in between. CDR3 DNA: TGTGCCAGCAGCCCCTCGACAGGACCCTCATTCTCTGGGGCCAACGTCCTGACTTTC. It encodes CASSPSTGPSFSGANVLTF.

This rearrangement joins TRBV4-1 to TRBJ1-4; tentatively, D is TRBD1 (5 bases). The germline V gene has CDR1 MGHRA and CDR2 YSYEKL. The V gene lost 4 bases and the J gene lost 8 bases, with 11 bases spanning the gap. There are 13 residues in the CDR3. CDR3 in amino acids: CASSPGMGEKLFF. In DNA, the CDR3 is TGCGCCAGCAGCCCAGGGATGGGAGAAAAACTGTTTTTT.

The sample holds many counts of this clonotype. The chain carries TRBV29-1 and TRBJ2-1, with 10 bases aligning to TRBD1. The CDR3 has 14 residues. The germline V gene has CDR1 SQVTM and CDR2 ANQGSEA. V lost 7 bases to trimming and J lost 3 bases; unmatched junction nucleotides: 6. Here the CDR3 reads CSAFRDRGYNEQFF. The DNA for the CDR3 is TGCAGCGCTTTCCGGGACAGGGGCTACAATGAGCAGTTCTTC.

This clonotype was counted ten times or more. At one end, the junction sequence differs from germline, possibly due to a read error. This chain uses TRBV30 with TRBJ2-7; the D is unclear. Per germline, CDR1 GTSNPN and CDR2 SVGIG (reference sequence). This CDR3 contains 12 residues. The CDR3: CAWSEDVSQVLF. The CDR3 DNA reads as TGTGCCTGGAGTGAGGACGTGAGTCAGGTCCTCTTC.

The J gene is TRBJ2-2, the V gene TRBV10-3, with D uncertain. Trimming pared 0 bases from V and 6 bases from J, leaving 14 bases between. The length of the CDR3 is 16 residues. CDR1 ENHRY and CDR2 SYGVKD come from the germline V gene. The CDR3 DNA is TGTGCCATCAGTGAGTCTCCGAAATACCCCCCCGGGGAGCTGTTTTTT. It encodes CAISESPKYPPGELFF.

There are many counts of this clonotype. The CDR3 loop reads CASSLYGRSGANVLTF. CDR3 sequence (DNA): TGTGCCAGCAGTTTATATGGCCGCTCTGGGGCCAACGTCCTGACTTTC. This sequence joins TRBV27 and TRBJ2-6; D uncertain. Germline V CDR1 and CDR2: MNHEY, SMNVEV (reference sequence). The CDR3 is 16 residues long. Trimming took off 1 base at V and 0 bases at J, with 7 bases between the two ends.

In its sample, this clonotype was seen many times. V is TRBV28 and J is TRBJ1-5; TRBD1 matches 8 bases. Germline V gene sequence: CDR1 MDHEN, CDR2 SYDVKM. The CDR3 is made up of 14 amino acids. The V segment lost 3 bases and the J segment 7 bases; nucleotides outside the gene matches: 5. CDR3 sequence: CASSFGQGFQPQHF. The CDR3 DNA reads TGTGCCAGCAGTTTCGGACAGGGCTTCCAGCCCCAGCATTTT.

This chain uses TRBV5-1 with TRBJ1-3; D uncertain. The V gene's germline CDR1 is SGHRS and CDR2 YFSETQ. With 4 bases removed from V and 0 bases from J, the gap between germline ends came to 11 bases. The CDR3 runs 15 residues. CDR3 region: CASSDRPSSGNTIYF. As DNA, the CDR3 is TGCGCCAGCAGCGACCGTCCATCCTCTGGAAACACCATATATTTT. Filled out from reference TRBV5-1 and TRBJ1-3, the complete variable domain reads KAGVTQTPRYLIKTRGQQVTLSCSPISGHRSVSWYQQTPGQGLQFLFEYFSETQRNKGNFPGRFSGRQFSNSRSEMNVSTLELGDSALYLCASSDRPSSGNTIYFGEGSWLTVV.

V gene TRBV7-2 combines with J gene TRBJ2-7; D gene uncertain. Trimming removed 1 base at V and 0 bases at J, with 10 bases between. CDR3 length: 15 amino acids. Germline-derived CDR1 and CDR2 are SGHTA and FQGNSA. CDR3 in DNA: TGTGCCAGCAGCTTAGATTGGTATATCTCCTACGAGCAGTACTTC. The encoded protein is CASSLDWYISYEQYF.

V and J are TRBV20-1 and TRBJ2-1; TRBD2 matches at 11 bases. The J call may be wrong; the DNA end is better matched by TRBJ2-5. CDR3 length: 13 residues. Germline V gene data show CDR1 as DFQATT and CDR2 as SNEGSKA (reference sequence). The CDR3 DNA reads as TGCAGTGCCCTTAGCGGGGGGGTGGAGACCCAGTACTTC. As protein: CSALSGGVETQYF.

V and J are TRBV20-1 and TRBJ1-5, with D possibly being TRBD1 (6 bases). The CDR3 is 15 residues long. Per the germline V gene, CDR1 is DFQATT and CDR2 is SNEGSKA (reference sequence). The germline V and J ends were trimmed by 8 bases and 6 bases, with 23 bases remaining between them. The CDR3 region has the DNA TGCAGTTCTCCGGTGGTTCAGGGGTCGATTCAGCCCCAGCATTTT. This codes for CSSPVVQGSIQPQHF.

This clonotype was found a few times. The junction departs from the called germline gene at one end, perhaps through a read error. The chain employs TRBV20-1 and TRBJ2-2; 10 bases are a match to TRBD2. CDR3 length: 16 amino acids. From germline, CDR1 is DFQATT and CDR2 SNEGSKA (reference sequence). CDR3 bases: TGCAGTGGTAGATCGCCGGGACTAGCGATCACCGGGGAGCTGTTTTTT. Its translation is CSGRSPGLAITGELFF.

This clonotype was seen many times. The chain joins TRBV7-8 to TRBJ2-5; unclear D gene. Germline CDR1 SGHVS, CDR2 FQNEAQ. CDR3 size: 12 residues. The ends were cut back, 7 bases at V and 5 bases at J, with 11 bases in the middle. Here the CDR3 reads CASNDGWETQYF. In DNA, the CDR3 is TGTGCCAGCAATGACGGCTGGGAGACCCAGTACTTC.

A few counts support this clonotype. This chain links TRBV6-1 with TRBJ2-6; D gene ambiguous. Germline values: CDR1 MNHNS, CDR2 SASEGT. The CDR3 runs 15 residues. V was trimmed by 8 bases and J by 1 base, leaving 12 bases between them. CDR3 coding DNA: TGTGCCAGCGGGTTGCGTGAGTCTGGGGCCAACGTCCTGACTTTC. This gives the protein CASGLRESGANVLTF.

In its sample, this clonotype was seen many times. The chain has TRBV5-6 and TRBJ2-5; D unclear. This CDR3 has 11 residues. Germline assignment: CDR1 SGHDT and CDR2 YYEEEE. Between the trimmed V and J ends, which lost 3 bases and 5 bases, there was a span of 5 bases. The CDR3 sequence is CASSSFETQYF. CDR3 sequence (DNA): TGTGCCAGCAGCTCCTTTGAGACCCAGTACTTC.

Many counts were recorded for this clonotype. The rearrangement uses TRBV2 and TRBJ2-5, with TRBD2 matching over 8 bases. Looked up from germline, CDR1 is SNHLY and CDR2 is FYNNEI. CDR3 length: 13 amino acids. V gave up 7 bases and J gave up 9 bases; unmatched junction bases: 10. The CDR3 nucleotides read TGTGCCAGCAAGGAACTAGCGGCCGGGGCCCAGTACTTC. This translates into CASKELAAGAQYF.

In its sample, this clonotype was seen many times. The chain carries TRBV28 and TRBJ2-1; no clear D. The CDR3 loop spans 14 amino acids. The V and J ends lost 9 bases and 2 bases respectively, with 14 bases between them. The germline V gene has CDR1 MDHEN and CDR2 SYDVKM. Here the CDR3 reads CASRRTDTYNEQFF. DNA for the CDR3: TGTGCCAGTAGACGGACCGACACCTACAATGAGCAGTTCTTC.

There are many counts of this clonotype. V is TRBV29-1 and J is TRBJ2-3, with D perhaps TRBD1 or TRBD2 (6 bases each). V was cut by 5 bases and J by 0 bases, with 12 bases left in between. The CDR3 totals 14 residues. Germline CDR1 SQVTM, CDR2 ANQGSEA. The CDR3 loop reads CSVFPGASTDTQYF. CDR3 nucleotides: TGCAGCGTTTTTCCGGGGGCTAGCACAGATACGCAGTATTTT.

This clonotype was observed at least ten times. The chain has TRBV28 and TRBJ2-7; D not certain. The CDR3 has 15 amino acids. The V gene lost 6 bases and the J gene lost 4 bases, with 19 bases spanning the gap. Germline CDR1 and CDR2: MDHEN and SYDVKM. This CDR3 reads CASSTGLPAFYEQYF. The CDR3 nucleotides read TGTGCCAGCAGCACGGGTCTCCCTGCCTTTTACGAGCAGTACTTC.

This clonotype showed up many times. This chain joins TRBV6-1 and TRBJ1-4; D possibly corresponds to TRBD1 (5 bases). The germline CDR1 and CDR2 sequences are MNHNS and SASEGT. Trimming cost V 4 bases and J 1 base, with 16 bases left between them. The CDR3 sequence is 17 residues long. The CDR3 reads CASSVTGGLGTNEKLFF. The CDR3 nucleotides read TGTGCCAGCAGTGTAACAGGCGGGCTTGGAACTAATGAAAAACTGTTTTTT.

This clonotype was seen more than once but under ten times. V is TRBV7-8 and J is TRBJ1-5, with D uncertain. Trimming took 1 base from V and 2 from J, leaving 12 bases between them. The germline V gene has CDR1 SGHVS and CDR2 FQNEAQ. The CDR3 contains 16 residues. CDR3 coding DNA: TGTGCCAGCAGCTTAGAGACGGGAACGGGCAATCAGCCCCAGCATTTT. As protein: CASSLETGTGNQPQHF.

This clonotype was observed at least ten times. The chain has TRBV11-1 and TRBJ1-4; D is perhaps TRBD1 (5 bases). The ends were cut back, 5 bases at V and 8 bases at J, with 12 bases in the middle. CDR3 length equals 13 residues. The V gene's germline CDR1 is SGHAT and CDR2 FQDESV (reference sequence). CDR3 coding DNA: TGTGCCAGCAGCCTTCGGACACGAGAAAAACTGTTTTTT. Amino acids: CASSLRTREKLFF.

The rearrangement joins TRBV20-1 to TRBJ2-5; tentative D call: TRBD1 (5 bases). Germline CDR1 and CDR2: DFQATT and SNEGSKA (reference sequence). V gave up 0 bases and J gave up 5 bases, with 13 bases separating them. The CDR3 has 14 amino acids. CDR3 residues: CSAREAGQGETQYF. CDR3 bases: TGCAGTGCTAGAGAGGCCGGACAAGGGGAGACCCAGTACTTC.

Ten or more counts support this clonotype. The DNA for the CDR3 is TGTGCCAGCATTCGACAGCCCGGCACAGATACGCAGTATTTT. This gives the protein CASIRQPGTDTQYF. The rearrangement uses TRBV28 and TRBJ2-3; weak D call: TRBD1 (5 bases). Germline CDR1 is MDHEN and CDR2 is SYDVKM. The V and J ends lost 7 bases and 1 base respectively, with 12 bases between them. CDR3 length: 14 amino acids.